A single sample is the source of the 2 T cell receptor beta chains below, sequenced in a study of blood T cell repertoires in COVID-19. Assay: immunoSEQ multiplex PCR; the TCRdb copy retains only in-frame clones and omits some. The sample gives 65,000 to 90,000 clones, more than 75% of which show up once; around 9.3% is in the top ten. The sequenced sample was peripheral blood. These TCRs come from a man in his 60s with acute or convalescent COVID-19.

This clone showed up just once. The chain has TRBV2 and TRBJ2-1, with D possibly being TRBD1 (6 bases). The CDR3 covers 14 residues. V was clipped by 1 base and J by 4 bases, with 8 bases between them. Germline lookup yields CDR1 SNHLY and CDR2 FYNNEI. CDR3 amino acids: CASSEGGQYNEQFF. DNA of the CDR3: TGTGCCAGCAGTGAAGGAGGACAGTACAATGAGCAGTTCTTC.

V usage is TRBV2 and J usage is TRBJ2-1; 8 bases are shared with TRBD2. The CDR3 extends over 13 amino acids. V was pared by 5 bases and J by 7 bases, with 4 bases of the junction left unmatched. Germline lookup yields CDR1 SNHLY and CDR2 FYNNEI. This CDR3 is CASSLTSVNEQFF. CDR3 in DNA: TGTGCCAGCAGTTTGACTAGCGTTAATGAGCAGTTCTTC. The complete variable domain, with remaining parts taken from reference TRBV2 and TRBJ2-1, reads EPEVTQTPSHQVTQMGQEVILRCVPISNHLYFYWYRQILGQKVEFLVSFYNNEISEKSEIFDDQFSVERPDGSNFTLKIRSTKLEDSAMYFCASSLTSVNEQFFGPGTRLTVL.